This paragraph covers one T cell receptor (beta chain) sequence. As yet, its antigen is unknown. The data were taken from a study of T cells in tuberculosis. In the study overall: The T cells targeted glucose monomycolate, a mycobacterial lipid, via CD1B. In South Africa, adults with active tuberculosis were compared with IGRA-negative and latently infected IGRA-positive adolescents. General study points: Active tuberculosis patients had shorter CDR3-alpha; the beta difference was nonsignificant.

The repertoire was sequenced with immunoSEQ multiplex PCR; TCRdb's copy has only in-frame clones and lacks some. The repertoire has some 31,000 clones, roughly 90% of them found once; the top ten carry about 2.2%. The V end lost 4 bases, the J end lost 6 bases, and 15 bases lay between the germline ends. The CDR3 is made up of 15 amino acids. CDR1 and CDR2 (germline): LNHDA, SQIVND (reference sequence). The V and J genes are TRBV19 and TRBJ2-2; D is perhaps TRBD1 (6 bases). This clonotype was sampled from a donor between 10 and 35 years old with latent tuberculosis or without tuberculosis infection. The sequenced sample consisted of PBMCs. The DNA for the CDR3 is TGTGCCAGTAGTAGGACCGGGACATGGCCCGGGGAGCTGTTTTTT. Protein: CASSRTGTWPGELFF.